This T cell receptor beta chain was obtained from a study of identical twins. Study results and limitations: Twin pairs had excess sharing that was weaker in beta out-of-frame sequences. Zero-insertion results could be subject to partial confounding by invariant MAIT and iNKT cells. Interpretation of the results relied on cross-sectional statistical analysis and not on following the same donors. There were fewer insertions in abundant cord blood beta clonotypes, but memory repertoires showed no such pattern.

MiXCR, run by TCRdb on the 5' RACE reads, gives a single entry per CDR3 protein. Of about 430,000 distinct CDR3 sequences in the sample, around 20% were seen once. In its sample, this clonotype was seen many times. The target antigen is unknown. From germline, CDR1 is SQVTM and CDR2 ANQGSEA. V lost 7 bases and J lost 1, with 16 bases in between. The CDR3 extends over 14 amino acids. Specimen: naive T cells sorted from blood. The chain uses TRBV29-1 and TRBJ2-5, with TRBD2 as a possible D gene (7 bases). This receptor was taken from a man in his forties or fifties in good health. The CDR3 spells CSALGGQIQETQYF. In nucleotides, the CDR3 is TGCAGCGCCCTGGGGGGGCAGATCCAAGAGACCCAGTACTTC.